This entry concerns a single TCR beta chain. Its target is unknown. CDR1 is SEHNR and CDR2 is FQNEAQ in the germline V gene (reference sequence). This CDR3 spans 17 amino acids. J was trimmed by 3 bases and V by 0 bases; bases with no gene match: 7. Primed by a sample-barcoded 5' primer and a J-beta primer mix, a second PCR proceeded for 7 to 11 cycles. Each sample provided no less than 2.5 million CDR3-containing paired-end reads. TCRdb fed the 5' RACE reads into MiXCR, producing one record per CDR3 protein. The data show approximately 800,000 distinct CDR3 sequences, about 34% seen once. Researchers isolated at least 6.5 million PBMCs per sample. These data come from a study of blood T cells in healthy people across ages. Study observations and caveats: The unknown donor CMV status may have confounded expanded clonotype changes. Roughly linear declines in TCR beta diversity per million T cells occurred with age.

The sequence was obtained from a man between 18 and 29 years old in good health. Sequenced input: blood. V is TRBV7-9 and J is TRBJ2-1; 8 nucleotides match TRBD2. The CDR3 DNA reads TGTGCCAGCAGCTTAGCCACGACTAGCGACTACTACAATGAGCAGTTCTTC. Translating it yields CASSLATTSDYYNEQFF.